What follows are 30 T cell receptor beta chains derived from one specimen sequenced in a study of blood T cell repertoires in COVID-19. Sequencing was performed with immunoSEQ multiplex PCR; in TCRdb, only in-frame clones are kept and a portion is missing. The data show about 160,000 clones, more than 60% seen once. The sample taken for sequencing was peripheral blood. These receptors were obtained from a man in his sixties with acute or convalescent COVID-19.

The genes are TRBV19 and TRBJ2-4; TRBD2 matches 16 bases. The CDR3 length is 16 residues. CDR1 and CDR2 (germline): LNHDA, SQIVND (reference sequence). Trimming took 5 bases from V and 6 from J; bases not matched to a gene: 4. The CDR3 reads CASSGTSGGAGNIQYF. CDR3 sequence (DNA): TGTGCCAGTAGTGGGACTAGCGGGGGGGCGGGAAACATTCAGTACTTC.

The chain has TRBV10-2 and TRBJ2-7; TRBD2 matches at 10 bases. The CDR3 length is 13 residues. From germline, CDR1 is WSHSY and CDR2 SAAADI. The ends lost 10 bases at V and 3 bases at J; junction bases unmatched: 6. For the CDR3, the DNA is TGCGCCACCGCTCGACTAGCGGGCTACGAGCAGTACTTC. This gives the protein CATARLAGYEQYF.

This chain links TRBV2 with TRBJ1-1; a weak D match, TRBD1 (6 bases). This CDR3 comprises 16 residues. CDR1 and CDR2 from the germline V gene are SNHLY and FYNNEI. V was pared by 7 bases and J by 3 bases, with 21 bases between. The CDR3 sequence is CASIWGLQGWDTEAFF. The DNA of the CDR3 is TGTGCCAGCATTTGGGGGCTACAGGGATGGGACACTGAAGCTTTCTTT.

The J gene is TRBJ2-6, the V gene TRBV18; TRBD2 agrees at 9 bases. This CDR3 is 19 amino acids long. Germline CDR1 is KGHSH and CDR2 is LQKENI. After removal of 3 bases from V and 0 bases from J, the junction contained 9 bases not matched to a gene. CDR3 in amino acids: CASSPFSGGPRSGANVLTF. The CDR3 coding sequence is TGTGCCAGCTCACCTTTTAGCGGGGGCCCACGCTCTGGGGCCAACGTCCTGACTTTC.

CDR3 loop: CASARRINQPQHF. In DNA, the CDR3 is TGTGCCAGTGCCCGGCGGATAAATCAGCCCCAGCATTTT. The J gene is TRBJ1-5, the V gene TRBV5-7; D remains unclear. TRBV5-7 is annotated as an ORF whose role is uncertain. Trimming took 8 bases from V and 4 from J, leaving 13 bases between them. The length of the CDR3 is 13 residues.

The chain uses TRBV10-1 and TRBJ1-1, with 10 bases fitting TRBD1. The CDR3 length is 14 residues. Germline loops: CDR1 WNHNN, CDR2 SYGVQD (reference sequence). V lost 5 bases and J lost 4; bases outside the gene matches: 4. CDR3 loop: CASSPGTGATEAFF. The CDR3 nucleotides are TGCGCCAGCAGTCCCGGGACAGGGGCCACTGAAGCTTTCTTT.

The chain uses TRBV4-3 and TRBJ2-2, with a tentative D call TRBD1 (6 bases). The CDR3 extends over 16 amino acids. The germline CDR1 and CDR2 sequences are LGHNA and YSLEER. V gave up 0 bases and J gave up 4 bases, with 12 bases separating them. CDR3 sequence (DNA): TGCGCCAGCAGCCAAGATCAGGGGTCCTTCACCGGGGAGCTGTTTTTT. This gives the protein CASSQDQGSFTGELFF.

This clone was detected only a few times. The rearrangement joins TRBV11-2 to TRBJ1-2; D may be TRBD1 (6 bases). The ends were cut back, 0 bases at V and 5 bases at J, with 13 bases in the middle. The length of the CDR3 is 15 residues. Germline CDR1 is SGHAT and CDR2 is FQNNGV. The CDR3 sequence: CASSLDPGGFYGYTF. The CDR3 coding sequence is TGTGCCAGCAGCTTAGATCCGGGGGGCTTTTATGGCTACACCTTC.

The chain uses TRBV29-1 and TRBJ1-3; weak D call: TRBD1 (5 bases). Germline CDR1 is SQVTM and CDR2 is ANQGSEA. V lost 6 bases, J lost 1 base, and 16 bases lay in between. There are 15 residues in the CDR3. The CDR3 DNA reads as TGCAGCGTCGGGGGGACGGGATTTTCTGGAAACACCATATATTTT. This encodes CSVGGTGFSGNTIYF.

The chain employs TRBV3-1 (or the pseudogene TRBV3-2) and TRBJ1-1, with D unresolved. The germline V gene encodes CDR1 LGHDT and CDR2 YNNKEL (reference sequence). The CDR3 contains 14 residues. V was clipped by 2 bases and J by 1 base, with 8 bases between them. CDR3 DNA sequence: TGTGCCAGCAGCCAACGACATAGGAACACTGAAGCTTTCTTT. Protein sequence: CASSQRHRNTEAFF.

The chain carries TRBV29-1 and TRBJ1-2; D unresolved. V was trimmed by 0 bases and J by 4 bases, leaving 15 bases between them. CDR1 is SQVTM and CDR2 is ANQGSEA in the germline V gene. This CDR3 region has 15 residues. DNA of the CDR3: TGCAGCGTTGAAGATACAGTAAAGGCAGGCTATGGCTACACCTTC. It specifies CSVEDTVKAGYGYTF.

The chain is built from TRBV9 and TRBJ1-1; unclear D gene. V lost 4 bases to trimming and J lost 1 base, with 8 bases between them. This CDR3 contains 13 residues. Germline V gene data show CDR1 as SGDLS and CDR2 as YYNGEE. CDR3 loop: CASSRGGNTEAFF. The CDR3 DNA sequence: TGTGCCAGCAGCCGAGGCGGGAACACTGAAGCTTTCTTT.

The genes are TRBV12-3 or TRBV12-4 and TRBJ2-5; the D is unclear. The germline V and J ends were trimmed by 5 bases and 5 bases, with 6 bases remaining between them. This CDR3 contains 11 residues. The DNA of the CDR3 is TGTGCCAGCAGTCGGGTTGAGACCCAGTACTTC. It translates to CASSRVETQYF.

The CDR3 region has the DNA TGTGCCAGCAGTCCGGGACTCCCCTACGAGCAGTACTTC. As protein: CASSPGLPYEQYF. The chain is built from TRBV27 and TRBJ2-7; perhaps TRBD2 as D (6 bases). The germline gives CDR1 MNHEY, CDR2 SMNVEV (reference sequence). CDR3 length: 13 residues. The V end was cut by 5 bases, the J end by 2 bases, with 10 bases between.

CDR3 amino acids: CASSLWAGVRNEKLFF. CDR3 nucleotide sequence: TGCGCCAGCAGCTTGTGGGCAGGGGTGCGAAATGAAAAACTGTTTTTT. The rearrangement uses TRBV5-1 and TRBJ1-4; tentatively, D is TRBD1 (6 bases). This CDR3 spans 16 amino acids. V lost 1 base and J 5 bases, leaving 15 bases between the germline ends. CDR1 and CDR2 (germline): SGHRS, YFSETQ.

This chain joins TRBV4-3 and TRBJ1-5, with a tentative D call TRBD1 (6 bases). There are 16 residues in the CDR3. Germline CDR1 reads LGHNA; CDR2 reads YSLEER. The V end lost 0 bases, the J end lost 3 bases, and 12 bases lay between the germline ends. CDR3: CASSQDLWTDNQPQHF. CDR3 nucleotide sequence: TGCGCCAGCAGCCAAGATCTTTGGACAGACAATCAGCCCCAGCATTTT.

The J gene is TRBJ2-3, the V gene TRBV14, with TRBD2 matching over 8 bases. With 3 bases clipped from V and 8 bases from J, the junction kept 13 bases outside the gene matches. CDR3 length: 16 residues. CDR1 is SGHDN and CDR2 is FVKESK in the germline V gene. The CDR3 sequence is CASSQSPGLGSGTQYF. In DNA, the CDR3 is TGTGCCAGCAGCCAGTCTCCGGGACTAGGATCGGGTACGCAGTATTTT. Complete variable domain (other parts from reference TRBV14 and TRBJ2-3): EAGVTQFPSHSVIEKGQTVTLRCDPISGHDNLYWYRRVMGKEIKFLLHFVKESKQDESGMPNNRFLAERTGGTYSTLKVQPAELEDSGVYFCASSQSPGLGSGTQYFGPGTRLTVL.

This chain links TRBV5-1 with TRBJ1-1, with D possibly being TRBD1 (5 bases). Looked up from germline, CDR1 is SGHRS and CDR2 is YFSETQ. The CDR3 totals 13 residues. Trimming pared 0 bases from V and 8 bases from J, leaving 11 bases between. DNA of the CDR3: TGCGCCAGCAGCTTGGAGGTCGCAGGGGAAGCTTTCTTT. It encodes CASSLEVAGEAFF.

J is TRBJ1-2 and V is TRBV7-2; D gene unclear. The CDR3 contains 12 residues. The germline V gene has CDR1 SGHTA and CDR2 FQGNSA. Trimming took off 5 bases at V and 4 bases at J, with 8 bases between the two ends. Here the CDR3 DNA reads TGTGCCAGCAGCGAGGATACCTATGGCTACACCTTC. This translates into CASSEDTYGYTF.

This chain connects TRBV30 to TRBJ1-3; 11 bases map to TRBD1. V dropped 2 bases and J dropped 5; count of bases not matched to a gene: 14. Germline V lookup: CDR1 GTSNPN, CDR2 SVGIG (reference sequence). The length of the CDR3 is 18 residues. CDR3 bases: TGTGCCTGGAGTTTCTCGTACGGGACAGGGGGTTCCCGAAACACCATATATTTT. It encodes CAWSFSYGTGGSRNTIYF.

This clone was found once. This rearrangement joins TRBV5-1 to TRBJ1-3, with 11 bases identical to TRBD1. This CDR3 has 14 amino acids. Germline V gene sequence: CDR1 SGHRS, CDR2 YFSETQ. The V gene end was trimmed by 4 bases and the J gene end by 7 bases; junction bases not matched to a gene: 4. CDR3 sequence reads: CASSVGTGGNTIYF. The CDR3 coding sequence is TGCGCCAGCAGCGTAGGGACAGGGGGGAACACCATATATTTT.

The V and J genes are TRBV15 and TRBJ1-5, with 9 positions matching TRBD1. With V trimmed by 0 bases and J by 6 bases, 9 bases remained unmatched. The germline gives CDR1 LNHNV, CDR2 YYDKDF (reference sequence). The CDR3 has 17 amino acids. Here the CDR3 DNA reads TGTGCCACCAGCAGAGAGGAATCGGGACAGGGTTTTCAGCCCCAGCATTTT. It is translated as CATSREESGQGFQPQHF.

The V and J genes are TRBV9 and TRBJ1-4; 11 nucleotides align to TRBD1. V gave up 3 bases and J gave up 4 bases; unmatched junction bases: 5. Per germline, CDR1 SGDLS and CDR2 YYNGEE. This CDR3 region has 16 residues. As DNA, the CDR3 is TGTGCCAGCAGCGAATACGGGACAGGGGGTAATGAAAAACTGTTTTTT. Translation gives CASSEYGTGGNEKLFF.

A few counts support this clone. The CDR3 loop is CASSPYTGSSHNSYEQYF. The CDR3 region has the DNA TGCGCCAGCAGCCCATACACAGGCTCTAGTCACAACTCCTACGAGCAGTACTTC. The chain carries TRBV5-1 and TRBJ2-7; a possible D gene is TRBD1 (5 bases). CDR3 length equals 18 residues. V shed 4 bases and J shed 0 bases, with 23 bases lying between them. Germline CDR1 is SGHRS and CDR2 is YFSETQ.

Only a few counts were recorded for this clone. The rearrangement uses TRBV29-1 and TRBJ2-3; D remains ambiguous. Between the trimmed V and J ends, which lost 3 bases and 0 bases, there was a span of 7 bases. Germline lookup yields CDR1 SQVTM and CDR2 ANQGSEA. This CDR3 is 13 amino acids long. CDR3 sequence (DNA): TGCAGCGTTGATACAGCTAGCACAGATACGCAGTATTTT. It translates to CSVDTASTDTQYF.

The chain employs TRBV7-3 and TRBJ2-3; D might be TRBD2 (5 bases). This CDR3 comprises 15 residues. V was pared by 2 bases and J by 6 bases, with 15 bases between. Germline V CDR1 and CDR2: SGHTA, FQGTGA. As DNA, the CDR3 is TGTGCCAGCAGCTTAGCGGGCCTAGTTTCCGATACGCAGTATTTT. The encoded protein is CASSLAGLVSDTQYF.

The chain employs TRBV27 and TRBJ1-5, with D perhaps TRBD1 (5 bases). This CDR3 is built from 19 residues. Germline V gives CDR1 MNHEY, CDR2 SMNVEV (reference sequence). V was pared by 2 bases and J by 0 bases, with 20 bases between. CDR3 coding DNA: TGTGCCAGCAGTTTAGTGAAAATAAAGGGGTATTATAGCAATCAGCCCCAGCATTTT. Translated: CASSLVKIKGYYSNQPQHF.

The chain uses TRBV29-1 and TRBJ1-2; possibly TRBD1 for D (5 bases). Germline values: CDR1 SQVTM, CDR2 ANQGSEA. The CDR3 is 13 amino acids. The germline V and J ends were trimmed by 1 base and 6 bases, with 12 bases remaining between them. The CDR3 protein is CSVEAGRGDGYTF. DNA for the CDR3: TGCAGCGTTGAAGCAGGGCGAGGCGATGGCTACACCTTC.

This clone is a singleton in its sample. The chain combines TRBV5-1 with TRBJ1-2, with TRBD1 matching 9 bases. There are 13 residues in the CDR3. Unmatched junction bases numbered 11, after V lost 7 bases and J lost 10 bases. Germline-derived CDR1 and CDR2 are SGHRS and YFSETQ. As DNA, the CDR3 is TGCGCCAGCTTCCCGGGACAGGGAAGGGCCTACACCTTC. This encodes CASFPGQGRAYTF.

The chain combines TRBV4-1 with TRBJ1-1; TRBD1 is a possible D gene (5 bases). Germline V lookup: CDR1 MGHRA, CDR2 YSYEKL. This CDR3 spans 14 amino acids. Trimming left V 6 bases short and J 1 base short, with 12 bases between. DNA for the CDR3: TGCGCCAGCAGACTTTCCGGGGGGAACACTGAAGCTTTCTTT. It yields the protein CASRLSGGNTEAFF.